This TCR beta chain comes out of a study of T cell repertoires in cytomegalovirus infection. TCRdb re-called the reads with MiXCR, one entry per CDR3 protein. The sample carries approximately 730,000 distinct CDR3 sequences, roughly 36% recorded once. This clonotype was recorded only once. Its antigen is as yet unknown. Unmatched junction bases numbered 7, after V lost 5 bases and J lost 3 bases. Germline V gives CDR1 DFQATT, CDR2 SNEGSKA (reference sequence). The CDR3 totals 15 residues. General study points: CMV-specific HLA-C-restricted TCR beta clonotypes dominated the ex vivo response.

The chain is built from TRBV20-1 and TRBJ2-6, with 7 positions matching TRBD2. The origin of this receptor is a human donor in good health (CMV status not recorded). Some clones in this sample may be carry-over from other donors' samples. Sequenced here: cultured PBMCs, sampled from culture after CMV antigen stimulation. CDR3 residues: CSALWTGGGANVLTF. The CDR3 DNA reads TGCAGTGCTTTGTGGACGGGAGGTGGGGCCAACGTCCTGACTTTC.